Presented here are 18 T cell receptor beta chains from one specimen sequenced in a study of control samples from healthy donors and cancer patients. TCRdb's copy holds only in-frame clones and misses some; the assay was immunoSEQ multiplex PCR. Of some 96,000 clones listed, 80% to 95% were seen once; the top ten hold approximately 7.6%. Sequenced material: blood. Every receptor here comes from a man younger than 30 in good health.

V is TRBV29-1 and J is TRBJ1-3; TRBD1 might be the D (5 bases). Between the trimmed V and J ends, which lost 5 bases and 3 bases, there was a span of 11 bases. Germline values: CDR1 SQVTM, CDR2 ANQGSEA. The CDR3 covers 13 residues. The CDR3: CSVTGIVGNTIYF. Here the CDR3 DNA reads TGCAGCGTTACAGGTATCGTTGGAAACACCATATATTTT.

J is TRBJ2-7 and V is TRBV30; 9 bases agree with TRBD2. The germline V gene encodes CDR1 GTSNPN and CDR2 SVGIG (reference sequence). The trim removed 3 bases at V and 6 bases at J, leaving 6 bases unmatched. This CDR3 is 13 amino acids long. CDR3 sequence reads: CAWRGSGSREQYF. DNA of the CDR3: TGTGCCTGGAGGGGTAGCGGGAGTCGCGAGCAGTACTTC.

V is TRBV4-1 and J is TRBJ2-1; TRBD2 might be the D (5 bases). The length of the CDR3 is 12 residues. V was pared by 1 base and J by 9 bases, with 7 bases between. Germline assignment: CDR1 MGHRA and CDR2 YSYEKL. CDR3 sequence: CASSQASSEQFF. In nucleotides, the CDR3 is TGCGCCAGCAGCCAAGCTAGCAGTGAGCAGTTCTTC.

This clone was counted a single time. The V call is TRBV6-5, the J call TRBJ1-5, with D unresolved. The CDR3 is made up of 15 amino acids. The V gene's germline CDR1 is MNHEY and CDR2 SVGAGI. Trimming left V 2 bases short and J 2 bases short, with 10 bases between. CDR3 sequence reads: CASSYPGSGNQPQHF. CDR3 coding DNA: TGTGCCAGCAGTTACCCCGGGAGCGGCAATCAGCCCCAGCATTTT.

The chain couples TRBV5-5 to TRBJ2-7; 9 bases are shared with TRBD1. Germline V gene data show CDR1 as SGHKS and CDR2 as YYEKEE (reference sequence). This CDR3 is built from 15 residues. Trimming removed 1 base from V and 2 bases from J; junction bases left unmatched: 4. CDR3 sequence reads: CASSLFGTGTYEQYF. The CDR3 DNA reads TGTGCCAGCAGCTTGTTCGGGACAGGGACCTACGAGCAGTACTTC.

The chain recombines TRBV4-2 with TRBJ2-7, with 12 bases lining up with TRBD2. Germline CDR1 and CDR2: LGHNA and YNFKEQ. V gave up 3 bases and J gave up 7 bases; unmatched junction bases: 10. This CDR3 is built from 16 residues. CDR3 amino acids: CASSQRSTSGSGEQYF. For the CDR3, the DNA is TGTGCCAGCAGCCAGCGCTCGACTAGCGGGAGCGGTGAGCAGTACTTC.

This clone has more than one count but fewer than ten. The CDR3 loop reads CASSLAGGLYYEQFF. The DNA for the CDR3 is TGTGCCAGCAGCCTAGCGGGAGGGCTTTACTATGAGCAGTTCTTC. The genes are TRBV6-5 and TRBJ2-1, with 12 positions matching TRBD2. The V and J ends lost 6 bases and 8 bases, in that order; junction bases with no gene match: 8. Germline CDR1 MNHEY, CDR2 SVGAGI. This CDR3 spans 15 amino acids.

The V call is TRBV19, the J call TRBJ2-5; 7 bases are shared with TRBD1. This CDR3 contains 16 residues. The germline V gene encodes CDR1 LNHDA and CDR2 SQIVND (reference sequence). The V and J ends lost 5 bases and 4 bases, in that order; junction bases with no gene match: 13. CDR3 in amino acids: CASSLTGTVGSETQYF. The DNA for the CDR3 is TGTGCCAGTAGTCTAACCGGGACAGTGGGGTCAGAGACCCAGTACTTC. Variable domain in full (rest from reference TRBV19 and TRBJ2-5): DGGITQSPKYLFRKEGQNVTLSCEQNLNHDAMYWYRQDPGQGLRLIYYSQIVNDFQKGDIAEGYSVSREKKESFPLTVTSAQKNPTAFYLCASSLTGTVGSETQYFGPGTRLLVL.

The chain is built from TRBV5-1 and TRBJ2-1; no firm D call. Germline V CDR1 and CDR2: SGHRS, YFSETQ. This CDR3 region has 13 residues. V dropped 2 bases and J dropped 3 bases, with 6 bases sitting between them. Here the CDR3 DNA reads TGCGCCAGCAGCTTCGGTTACTACAATGAGCAGTTCTTC. It codes for CASSFGYYNEQFF.

The gene calls are TRBV29-1 and TRBJ1-2, with D hard to call. The V end was cut by 0 bases, the J end by 0 bases, with 8 bases between. The V gene's germline CDR1 is SQVTM and CDR2 ANQGSEA. The CDR3 is 14 residues long. CDR3 in DNA: TGCAGCGTTGAAGATGGAAACACTAACTATGGCTACACCTTC. Its protein product is CSVEDGNTNYGYTF.

The J gene is TRBJ2-2, the V gene TRBV5-1, with D hard to call. Germline V CDR1 and CDR2: SGHRS, YFSETQ. The CDR3 contains 14 residues. V lost 0 bases and J lost 2, with 5 bases in between. The CDR3 reads CASSLAGNTGELFF. The CDR3 DNA follows: TGCGCCAGCAGCTTGGCGGGTAACACCGGGGAGCTGTTTTTT.

This sequence joins TRBV9 and TRBJ2-1; D is undetermined. The V end was cut by 4 bases, the J end by 4 bases, with 6 bases between. The CDR3 extends over 12 amino acids. Germline V gene data show CDR1 as SGDLS and CDR2 as YYNGEE. CDR3 protein: CASSLIYNEQFF. In DNA, the CDR3 is TGTGCCAGCAGCCTTATTTACAATGAGCAGTTCTTC.

The J gene is TRBJ1-2, the V gene TRBV9; 7 positions match TRBD1. CDR1 and CDR2 (germline): SGDLS, YYNGEE. The CDR3 runs to 14 residues. V lost 5 bases, J lost 2 bases, and 6 bases stayed unmatched. DNA of the CDR3: TGTGCCAGCAGTGCGGGACAGCTCAACTATGGCTACACCTTC. Protein: CASSAGQLNYGYTF.

V and J are TRBV28 and TRBJ2-1; 9 bases are a match to TRBD2. The germline V gene encodes CDR1 MDHEN and CDR2 SYDVKM. J was trimmed by 4 bases and V by 8 bases; bases with no gene match: 15. This CDR3 has 17 amino acids. The CDR3 bases are TGTGCCAGCCTAGGGTCGGGGCGGACTAGCGTTTACAATGAGCAGTTCTTC. This encodes CASLGSGRTSVYNEQFF.

The chain joins TRBV12-3 or TRBV12-4 to TRBJ1-1; D perhaps matches TRBD1 (5 bases). V dropped 4 bases and J dropped 8 bases, with 14 bases sitting between them. The CDR3 is 13 amino acids. CDR3 in amino acids: CASSYLSGGEAFF. CDR3 nucleotide sequence: TGTGCCAGCAGTTACCTCTCGGGGGGGGAAGCTTTCTTT.

The chain carries TRBV5-6 and TRBJ1-1; the D is unclear. V dropped 0 bases and J dropped 2 bases, with 11 bases sitting between them. CDR3 size: 15 residues. CDR1 and CDR2 from the germline V gene are SGHDT and YYEEEE. The CDR3 region has the DNA TGTGCCAGCAGCTTGGGGCCAGGAGTTAACACTGAAGCTTTCTTT. Protein sequence: CASSLGPGVNTEAFF.

This clone was observed a few times. The CDR3 loop reads CASSWTGGHTEAFF. The CDR3 coding sequence is TGCGCCAGCAGCTGGACAGGGGGCCACACTGAAGCTTTCTTT. The chain combines TRBV5-1 with TRBJ1-1, with 11 bases aligning to TRBD1. Per germline, CDR1 SGHRS and CDR2 YFSETQ. The CDR3 totals 14 residues. V shed 3 bases, J shed 3 bases, and the junction held 1 base outside the gene matches.

V gene TRBV5-1 combines with J gene TRBJ2-1; the match to TRBD2 covers 9 bases. Unmatched junction bases numbered 5, after V lost 2 bases and J lost 5 bases. Germline CDR1 SGHRS, CDR2 YFSETQ. CDR3 length equals 15 residues. DNA for the CDR3: TGCGCCAGCAGCTTAACTAGCGGGTCAGACAATGAGCAGTTCTTC. It translates to CASSLTSGSDNEQFF.